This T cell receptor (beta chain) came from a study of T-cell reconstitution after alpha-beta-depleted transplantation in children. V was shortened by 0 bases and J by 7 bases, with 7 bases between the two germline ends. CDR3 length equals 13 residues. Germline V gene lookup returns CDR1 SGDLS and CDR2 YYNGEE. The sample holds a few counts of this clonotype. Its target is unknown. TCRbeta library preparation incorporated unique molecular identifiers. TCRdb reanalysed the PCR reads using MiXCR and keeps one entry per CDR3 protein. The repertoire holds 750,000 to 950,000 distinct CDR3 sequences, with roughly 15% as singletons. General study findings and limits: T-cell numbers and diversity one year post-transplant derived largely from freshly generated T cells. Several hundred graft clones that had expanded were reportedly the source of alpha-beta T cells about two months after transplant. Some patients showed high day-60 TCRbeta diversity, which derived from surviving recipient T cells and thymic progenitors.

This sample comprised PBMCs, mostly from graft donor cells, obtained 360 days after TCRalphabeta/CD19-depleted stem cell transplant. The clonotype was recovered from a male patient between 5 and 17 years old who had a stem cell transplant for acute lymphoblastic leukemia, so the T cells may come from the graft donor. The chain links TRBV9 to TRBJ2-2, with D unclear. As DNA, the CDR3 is TGTGCCAGCAGCGTAGAAGCAGGCGGGGAGCTGTTTTTT. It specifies CASSVEAGGELFF. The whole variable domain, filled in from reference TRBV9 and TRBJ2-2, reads DSGVTQTPKHLITATGQRVTLRCSPRSGDLSVYWYQQSLDQGLQFLIQYYNGEERAKGNILERFSAQQFPDLHSELNLSSLELGDSALYFCASSVEAGGELFFGEGSRLTVL.